Reported below is one T cell receptor (beta chain). Its antigen is still unknown. This specimen belongs to a study of cytomegalovirus exposure and HLA in healthy donors. At the level of the study: The same platform used for the 650 to 700 first-cohort repertoires was also used for the 100 to 150 validation repertoires, as a later analysis reported. Study findings and constraints: Investigators reported approximately 170 TCR beta chains as tied to cytomegalovirus.

The assay was immunoSEQ multiplex PCR, and TCRdb's table has in-frame clones only and misses some. This sample yields some 320,000 clones, of which about 85% are seen a single time; about 1.2% belongs to the top ten. V dropped 11 bases and J dropped 5 bases, with 12 bases sitting between them. In germline, CDR1 is SGHVS, CDR2 FQNEAQ. The CDR3 covers 12 residues. The TCR comes from a woman aged 25-40 years in good health and CMV-seropositive. The specimen was PBMCs. The chain links TRBV7-8 to TRBJ2-2; D gene uncertain. CDR3 sequence: CAPIPPTGELFF. For the CDR3, the DNA is TGTGCCCCGATTCCGCCTACCGGGGAGCTGTTTTTT. The full variable domain, its missing parts supplied by reference TRBV7-8 and TRBJ2-2, is GAGVSQSPRYKVAKRGQDVALRCDPISGHVSLFWYQQALGQGPEFLTYFQNEAQLDKSGLPSDRFFAERPEGSVSTLKIQRTQQEDSAVYLCAPIPPTGELFFGEGSRLTVL.